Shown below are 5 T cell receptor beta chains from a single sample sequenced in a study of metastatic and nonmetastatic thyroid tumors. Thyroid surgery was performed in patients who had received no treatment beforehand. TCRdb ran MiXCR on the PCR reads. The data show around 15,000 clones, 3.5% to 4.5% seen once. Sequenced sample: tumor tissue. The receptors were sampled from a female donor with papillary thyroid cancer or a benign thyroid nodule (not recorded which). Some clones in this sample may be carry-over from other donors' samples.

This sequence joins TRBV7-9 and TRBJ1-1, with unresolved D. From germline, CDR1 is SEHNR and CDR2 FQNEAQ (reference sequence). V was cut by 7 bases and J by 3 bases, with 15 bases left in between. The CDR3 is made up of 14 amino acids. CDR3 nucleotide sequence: TGTGCCAGCAAGATCGGGGTCGCGGACACTGAAGCTTTCTTT. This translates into CASKIGVADTEAFF.

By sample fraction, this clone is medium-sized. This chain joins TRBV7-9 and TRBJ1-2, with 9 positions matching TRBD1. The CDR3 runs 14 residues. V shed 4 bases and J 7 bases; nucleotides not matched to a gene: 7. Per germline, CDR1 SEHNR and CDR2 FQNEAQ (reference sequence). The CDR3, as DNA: TGTGCCAGCAGCTGGGCTACAGGGGGCATTGGCTACACCTTC. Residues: CASSWATGGIGYTF.

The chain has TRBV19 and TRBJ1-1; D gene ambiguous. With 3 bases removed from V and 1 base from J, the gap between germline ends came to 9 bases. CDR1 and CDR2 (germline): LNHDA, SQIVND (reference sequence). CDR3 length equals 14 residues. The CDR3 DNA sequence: TGTGCCAGTAGTATCGAGGGAGAGAACACTGAAGCTTTCTTT. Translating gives CASSIEGENTEAFF.

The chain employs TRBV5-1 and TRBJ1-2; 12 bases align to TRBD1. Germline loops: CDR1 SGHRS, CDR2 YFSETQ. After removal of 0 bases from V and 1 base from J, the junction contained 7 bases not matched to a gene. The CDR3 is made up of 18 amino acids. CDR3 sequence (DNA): TGCGCCAGCAGCTTGGCGCCCGGGACAGGGGGCGATAACTATGGCTACACCTTC. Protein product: CASSLAPGTGGDNYGYTF. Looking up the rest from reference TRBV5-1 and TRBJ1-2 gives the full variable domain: KAGVTQTPRYLIKTRGQQVTLSCSPISGHRSVSWYQQTPGQGLQFLFEYFSETQRNKGNFPGRFSGRQFSNSRSEMNVSTLELGDSALYLCASSLAPGTGGDNYGYTFGSGTRLTVV.

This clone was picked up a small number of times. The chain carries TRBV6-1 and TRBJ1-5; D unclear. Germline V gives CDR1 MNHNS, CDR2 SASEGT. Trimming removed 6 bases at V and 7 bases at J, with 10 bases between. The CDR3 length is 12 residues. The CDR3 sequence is CASRGPGQPQHF. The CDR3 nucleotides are TGTGCCAGCAGAGGACCTGGCCAGCCCCAGCATTTT.